Following are 5 T cell receptor beta chains from one sample sequenced in a study of a mutant IDH1 vaccine in newly diagnosed glioma. This sample's time point: week 11, during vaccination. The vaccine gave 300 ug of a 20-mer mutant IDH1 peptide subcutaneously per dose. The method was immunoSEQ multiplex PCR; TCRdb's version includes in-frame clones alone and lacks a portion of them. This repertoire shows roughly 110,000 clones, roughly 90% found once; its top ten account for around 0.6%. Their antigens are not known. The specimen comprised PBMCs, sampled from a glioma patient whose treatment included an IDH1 peptide vaccine. Receptors originate from a woman aged 50 to 65 with glioma.

The V and J genes are TRBV10-3 and TRBJ2-1; tentative D call: TRBD1 (5 bases). The CDR3 is 14 amino acids. Germline V gene lookup returns CDR1 ENHRY and CDR2 SYGVKD. The V end was cut by 0 bases, the J end by 9 bases, with 12 bases between. The CDR3 DNA reads TGTGCCATCAGTGAGTCGATCCAGGGCGTTGAGCAGTTCTTC. It specifies CAISESIQGVEQFF.

The CDR3 is CASSEGGQGARYGYTF. The CDR3 DNA follows: TGTGCCAGCAGTGAAGGGGGCCAGGGGGCGCGCTATGGCTACACCTTC. V and J are TRBV2 and TRBJ1-2; the match to TRBD1 covers 8 bases. V lost 1 base, J lost 4 bases, and 8 bases stayed unmatched. This CDR3 spans 16 amino acids. Germline CDR1 is SNHLY and CDR2 is FYNNEI.

CDR3 sequence: CAWSVWREGHEQYF. CDR3 nucleotide sequence: TGTGCCTGGAGTGTTTGGCGGGAGGGCCATGAGCAGTACTTC. The chain has TRBV30 and TRBJ2-7; 9 bases align to TRBD2. Germline loops: CDR1 GTSNPN, CDR2 SVGIG (reference sequence). V lost 0 bases, J lost 7 bases, and 7 bases stayed unmatched. The CDR3 length is 14 residues.

This clone was counted once. This chain connects TRBV5-1 to TRBJ2-1, with D unclear. CDR3 size: 15 residues. V lost 0 bases to trimming and J lost 2 bases, with 9 bases between them. CDR1 is SGHRS, CDR2 YFSETQ, per germline. The CDR3 reads CASSLDLGPYNEQFF. The CDR3 DNA sequence: TGCGCCAGCAGCTTGGACTTAGGCCCCTACAATGAGCAGTTCTTC.

The chain recombines TRBV2 with TRBJ1-2, with 9 bases that match TRBD1. Germline lookup yields CDR1 SNHLY and CDR2 FYNNEI. This CDR3 is 14 amino acids long. The V segment lost 6 bases and the J segment 6 bases; nucleotides outside the gene matches: 8. The DNA of the CDR3 is TGTGCCAGCAGGTACAGGGGGCGTTCCGATGGCTACACCTTC. Amino acids: CASRYRGRSDGYTF.